Given below is one T cell receptor (beta chain) in context. The target of this receptor is not known. No quality values exist for individual bases; no much larger clone is one base distant. CD8 naive samples were CD45RO-negative cells positively selected for CCR7, giving a CD45RA+CCR7+ population that excluded TemRA cells. The donors were healthy, HIV-negative adults who had no recently reported acute infections or vaccinations. Only Caucasian adults living in Nashville, Tennessee, USA were represented among the donors. After blood collection by leukapheresis, PBMCs were isolated using Ficoll-Histopaque density gradient centrifugation and then cryopreserved in the vapor phase of liquid nitrogen. Purity and quantity of every magnetically sorted T cell population were checked by analytical flow cytometry. Genomic DNA was isolated from every sorted fraction and measured by UV absorbance on a Nanodrop 2000c.

CDR1 SNHLY and CDR2 FYNNEI are derived from the germline V gene. Between the V and J ends, shortened by 4 bases and 4 bases respectively, the junction contains 17 bases. The CDR3 holds 16 amino acids from the cysteine to the phenylalanine. The read is trimmed to its CDR3 DNA, 48 bases read in frame from base 1. The entry originates in a study of shared clonotypes between healthy human individuals (TCRdb year 2020). Regarding the research as a whole: Three men and two women, aged 18 to 49 years, made up the cohort. The study deeply sequenced blood TCR repertoires of roughly five healthy adults to estimate repertoire size and the extent of clonotype sharing between individuals. Between about 0.9 and 8.9 billion PBMCs per donor were obtained by leukapheresis. Different laboratories and diverse techniques were used to prepare libraries and sequence TCR repertoires, to increase sequencing depth and limit assay-specific biases. Per donor, three plates each were used for CD4 naive and CD4 memory, two for CD8 naive, and one for CD8 memory.

General findings and caveats noted by the study authors: Sampling was restricted to blood, and TCR repertoires in tissues likely differ from the TCR repertoires found in blood. Compared with non-shared clonotypes, clonotypes shared by all four sorted-subset donors had higher generation probabilities. The genetic and exposure-history diversity represented was limited by the small number of donors. Across a handful of donors, approximately 4.6% of naive CD4, roughly 3.8% of naive CD8, 2.3% of memory CD4, and over 0.35% of memory CD8 clonotypes were shared. Naive subsets generally had larger estimated clonotype richness than memory subsets did. Incomplete sequencing was indicated by rarefaction of sorted-subset datasets, despite the large sequencing depth. Pairwise subsampling led to the expectation that sequencing depth would affect the degree of clonotype sharing among donors.

TCR CDR3 regions were amplified from genomic DNA by multiplex PCR using the deep immunoSEQ assay. Extracted genomic DNA from each cell subset was distributed evenly across all wells of several immunoSEQ 96-well plates, and each plate was treated as a replicate. For sorted subsets, 150 to 200 ng genomic DNA, equal to some 28,000 T cell genomes, was loaded into each replicate PCR. The purified libraries were quantified using a Qubit 3.0 fluorometer, sized with a Bioanalyzer 2100, and then quantified again using the KAPA Library Quantification kit. Each immunoSEQ 96-well plate was sequenced on its own single-read 150-cycle Illumina NextSeq 550 flow cell. The authors processed their data as follows. Because the immunoSEQ output held only junctional sequences and lacked quality scores, the filtering could not match the filtering applied to full-length reads. Sequences were annotated with PyIR, a Python wrapper for IgBLAST v1.9, and V/J genes and CDR3 were assigned using IMGT germline references. Reads were filtered out if the reads had weak V/J assignments (E-value above 1e-6), no CDR3, stop codons, out-of-frame junctions, or ambiguous translated residues. V3J clonotypes were defined as sequences sharing the same inferred V gene, J gene, and CDR3 amino acid sequence. To compute the percentage overlap between repertoires, the number of shared unique clonotypes was divided by the size of the smaller repertoire. RTK rarefaction, the Chao1 estimator, and Recon v2.1 estimates of unobserved clonotypes were used to assess repertoire richness. OLGA was used to compute generation probabilities for all TCRbeta clonotypes that the gDNA method yielded from a handful of donors. The table was pulled from immuneACCESS by TCRdb, which kept in-frame rearrangements only. Such tables lose some clones; where checked, under half of the loss comes from unresolved V genes, and the rest has no known cause. V and J calls and clone size follow that table, whereas D and trimming were derived from the DNA. In this sample the table shows hundreds of thousands of clones, 96% of which occur a single time. The ten most abundant clones make up 0.11% of the sample.

The sequence came from a woman between 25 and 40 years old in good health. Sequencing was done on a sample of naive CD8+ T cells sorted from blood. The label giving this sample's cell subset or site can be read as: CD45RA+CCR7+. Rearrangement joined TRBV2 to TRBJ2-1; a tentative D call is TRBD2 (7 bases match). The CDR3 corresponds to CASSGRTRGGYNEQFF. The base sequence is TGTGCCAGCAGTGGCCGGACTAGAGGGGGGTACAATGAGCAGTTCTTC.